A single sample is the source of the 25 T cell receptor beta chains below, sequenced in a study of blood T cell repertoires in COVID-19. The data were produced by immunoSEQ multiplex PCR, yet TCRdb's version contains in-frame clones alone and is incomplete. Of roughly 400,000 clones listed, around nine tenths were seen once; the top ten hold 1.4%. The specimen sequenced was PBMCs or T cells enriched from blood (not recorded which). These receptors all stem from a woman younger than 30 who had been exposed to COVID-19.

The sample holds one count of this clone. V gene TRBV9 combines with J gene TRBJ2-7, with 11 bases matching TRBD1. This CDR3 spans 15 amino acids. V trimming: 3 bases; J trimming: 4 bases; junction bases outside the gene matches: 6. From germline, CDR1 is SGDLS and CDR2 YYNGEE. The CDR3 reads CASSAGTGGFYEQYF. As DNA, the CDR3 is TGTGCCAGCAGCGCTGGGACAGGGGGTTTTTACGAGCAGTACTTC.

This clone was seen only once. The gene calls are TRBV11-3 and TRBJ2-3, with 7 positions matching TRBD1. Germline values: CDR1 SGHNT, CDR2 YENEEA. V lost 5 bases to trimming and J lost 1 base; unmatched junction nucleotides: 9. CDR3 length: 16 residues. The CDR3, as DNA: TGTGCCAGCAGCCCGAGGACAGGTGGAGGCACAGATACGCAGTATTTT. The encoded protein is CASSPRTGGGTDTQYF. The whole variable domain, remainder taken from reference TRBV11-3 and TRBJ2-3, is EAGVVQSPRYKIIEKKQPVAFWCNPISGHNTLYWYLQNLGQGPELLIRYENEEAVDDSQLPKDRFSAERLKGVDSTLKIQPAELGDSAVYLCASSPRTGGGTDTQYFGPGTRLTVL.

The genes are TRBV28 and TRBJ1-1, with TRBD1 matching over 10 bases. The CDR3 loop spans 16 amino acids. V dropped 6 bases and J dropped 5; count of bases not matched to a gene: 12. Germline-derived CDR1 and CDR2 are MDHEN and SYDVKM. The CDR3 reads CASSLTPGQGKTEAFF. The CDR3 nucleotides read TGTGCCAGCAGCCTTACCCCGGGACAGGGGAAGACTGAAGCTTTCTTT.

The V call is TRBV18, the J call TRBJ1-2, with D perhaps matching TRBD1 (6 bases). CDR1 is KGHSH, CDR2 LQKENI, per germline. Trimming removed 2 bases from V and 3 bases from J, with 7 bases in between. The CDR3 has 13 residues. This CDR3 is CASSPYRDYGYTF. The CDR3 region has the DNA TGTGCCAGCTCACCATACAGGGACTATGGCTACACCTTC.

The CDR3 sequence: CASSQLGQGNEQYF. CDR3 DNA: TGTGCCAGCAGCCAACTTGGACAGGGGAACGAGCAGTACTTC. The rearrangement joins TRBV3-1 (or the pseudogene TRBV3-2) to TRBJ2-7; 9 bases agree with TRBD1. CDR3 length: 14 amino acids. With 2 bases clipped from V and 5 bases from J, the junction kept 4 bases outside the gene matches. Germline assignment: CDR1 LGHDT and CDR2 YNNKEL (reference sequence).

This clone has more than one count but fewer than ten. The rearrangement joins TRBV28 to TRBJ2-3; 9 bases are a match to TRBD2. Germline CDR1 is MDHEN and CDR2 is SYDVKM. J was trimmed by 0 bases and V by 5 bases; bases with no gene match: 6. The CDR3 extends over 16 amino acids. The CDR3 DNA follows: TGTGCCAGCAGTACCCGACTAGCGGATAGCACAGATACGCAGTATTTT. It specifies CASSTRLADSTDTQYF.

The chain carries TRBV19 and TRBJ1-5; TRBD1 is a possible D gene (6 bases). Looked up from germline, CDR1 is LNHDA and CDR2 is SQIVND (reference sequence). Trimming left V 5 bases short and J 6 bases short, with 11 bases between. This CDR3 region has 13 residues. The CDR3 coding sequence is TGTGCCAGTAGTCCAGGGGTAGGTCAGCCCCAGCATTTT. Amino acid sequence: CASSPGVGQPQHF.

This clone was found a few times. This chain uses TRBV28 with TRBJ2-2; no clear D gene. CDR3 length equals 14 residues. The germline V and J ends were trimmed by 6 bases and 0 bases, with 8 bases remaining between them. Germline V gene lookup returns CDR1 MDHEN and CDR2 SYDVKM. The DNA for the CDR3 is TGTGCCAGCAGGTCGAGTACGAACACCGGGGAGCTGTTTTTT. Its translation is CASRSSTNTGELFF.

CDR3 amino acids: CASSQEDRTAYEQYF. In nucleotides, the CDR3 is TGTGCCAGCAGCCAAGAGGACAGGACTGCATACGAGCAGTACTTC. The rearrangement joins TRBV3-1 (or the pseudogene TRBV3-2) to TRBJ2-7, with 7 bases identical to TRBD1. The CDR3 length is 15 residues. The ends lost 0 bases at V and 4 bases at J; junction bases unmatched: 6. Germline CDR1 reads LGHDT; CDR2 reads YNNKEL (reference sequence).

The rearrangement joins TRBV15 to TRBJ2-7, with 8 bases that match TRBD1. V lost 5 bases to trimming and J lost 4 bases; unmatched junction nucleotides: 10. The CDR3 is made up of 15 amino acids. Germline V lookup: CDR1 LNHNV, CDR2 YYDKDF (reference sequence). The CDR3 region is CATSGVGRGLYEQYF. The CDR3 DNA reads as TGTGCCACCAGCGGGGTGGGCAGGGGGCTTTACGAGCAGTACTTC.

This chain joins TRBV13 and TRBJ2-3; D is unresolved. V lost 4 bases, J lost 6 bases, and 5 bases lay in between. CDR1 is PRHDT, CDR2 FYEKMQ, per germline (reference sequence). The CDR3 sequence is 11 residues long. In DNA form, the CDR3 reads TGTGCCAGCAGCTGGCGGGATACGCAGTATTTT. Its protein product is CASSWRDTQYF.

This chain connects TRBV28 to TRBJ1-2; no clear D gene. The CDR3 loop spans 17 amino acids. V dropped 3 bases and J dropped 2 bases, with 19 bases sitting between them. CDR1 MDHEN and CDR2 SYDVKM come from the germline V gene. The CDR3 loop reads CASSLATKVQRNYGYTF. The CDR3 coding sequence is TGTGCCAGCAGTTTGGCCACCAAAGTCCAGAGGAACTATGGCTACACCTTC.

V gene TRBV5-4 combines with J gene TRBJ2-1; D not resolved. The CDR3 is 13 residues long. Trimming pared 0 bases from V and 5 bases from J, leaving 6 bases between. Germline CDR1 and CDR2: SGHNT and YYREEE (reference sequence). This CDR3 is CASSLVGHNEQFF. DNA of the CDR3: TGTGCCAGCAGCTTGGTCGGTCACAATGAGCAGTTCTTC.

The V and J genes are TRBV7-2 and TRBJ2-5, with 12 positions matching TRBD2. Germline loops: CDR1 SGHTA, CDR2 FQGNSA. CDR3 length: 14 residues. J lost 4 bases, V lost 5 bases, and 2 bases had no gene match. The CDR3 reads CASSRTSGTETQYF. The CDR3 bases are TGTGCCAGCAGCCGGACTAGCGGGACAGAGACCCAGTACTTC.

This clone was observed a single time. The chain links TRBV19 to TRBJ2-1; perhaps TRBD1 as D (6 bases). This CDR3 has 16 amino acids. Germline V gene lookup returns CDR1 LNHDA and CDR2 SQIVND (reference sequence). V dropped 7 bases and J dropped 0 bases, with 16 bases sitting between them. The CDR3 sequence: CASTLKGESSYNEQFF. DNA of the CDR3: TGTGCCAGTACCCTAAAGGGGGAGAGCTCCTACAATGAGCAGTTCTTC.

This clone has only a few counts. The chain links TRBV7-9 to TRBJ1-1; D is unclear. In germline, CDR1 is SEHNR, CDR2 FQNEAQ (reference sequence). The V end lost 3 bases, the J end lost 7 bases, and 12 bases lay between the germline ends. This CDR3 is built from 13 residues. The CDR3 protein is CASSFELGDEAFF. The CDR3 nucleotides read TGTGCCAGCAGCTTCGAGCTCGGGGATGAAGCTTTCTTT.

The genes are TRBV12-5 and TRBJ2-7; D is possibly TRBD1 (5 bases). This CDR3 is built from 12 residues. Germline CDR1 reads LGHNT; CDR2 reads FRNRAP. V lost 8 bases to trimming and J lost 7 bases, with 15 bases between them. The CDR3: CASSRDSREQYF. The CDR3 region has the DNA TGTGCTAGTTCCAGAGACAGTCGTGAGCAGTACTTC.

This chain joins TRBV28 and TRBJ1-1, with 8 bases fitting TRBD1. The CDR3 is made up of 16 amino acids. With V trimmed by 5 bases and J by 5 bases, 13 bases remained unmatched. Germline-derived CDR1 and CDR2 are MDHEN and SYDVKM. The CDR3 region has the DNA TGTGCCAGCAGTCCCCCCCTAGGGACAGGACGGACTGAAGCTTTCTTT. This sequence encodes CASSPPLGTGRTEAFF.

This chain links TRBV4-2 with TRBJ2-3; D is unclear. The germline CDR1 and CDR2 sequences are LGHNA and YNFKEQ. The CDR3 has 14 amino acids. Trimming left V 0 bases short and J 2 bases short, with 6 bases between. CDR3 sequence: CASSQEIYTDTQYF. The CDR3 bases are TGTGCCAGCAGCCAAGAGATCTACACAGATACGCAGTATTTT.

The chain uses TRBV6-1 and TRBJ2-2; D is unclear. CDR3 length: 15 residues. V lost 0 bases to trimming and J lost 6 bases, with 11 bases between them. The germline V gene has CDR1 MNHNS and CDR2 SASEGT. CDR3 region: CASSEASYPPGELFF. The DNA for the CDR3 is TGTGCCAGCAGTGAAGCAAGCTACCCTCCCGGGGAGCTGTTTTTT.

The chain couples TRBV5-1 to TRBJ2-7; D is perhaps TRBD2 (5 bases). Germline CDR1 is SGHRS and CDR2 is YFSETQ. This CDR3 is 13 amino acids long. V lost 2 bases, J lost 4 bases, and 10 bases lay in between. In DNA form, the CDR3 reads TGCGCCAGCAGCTTCGGCCTAGCTTACGAGCAGTACTTC. Encoded protein: CASSFGLAYEQYF.

In this sample, this clone turned up a few times. The chain couples TRBV27 to TRBJ1-3; D not certain. The V end lost 2 bases, the J end lost 4 bases, and 6 bases lay between the germline ends. The CDR3 totals 13 residues. Germline V gene sequence: CDR1 MNHEY, CDR2 SMNVEV (reference sequence). The CDR3 nucleotides read TGTGCCAGCAGTTTAACTCTGGGAAACACCATATATTTT. It specifies CASSLTLGNTIYF.

CDR3: CASSYRDSPNEQFF. CDR3 in DNA: TGTGCCAGCAGTTACCGGGACAGTCCCAATGAGCAGTTCTTC. The genes are TRBV6-5 and TRBJ2-1; 7 bases map to TRBD1. V gave up 2 bases and J gave up 6 bases; unmatched junction bases: 4. The CDR3 has 14 residues. In germline, CDR1 is MNHEY, CDR2 SVGAGI.

This clone appeared a single time. The chain links TRBV11-2 to TRBJ2-1; 7 nucleotides agree with TRBD2. The CDR3 totals 16 residues. Looked up from germline, CDR1 is SGHAT and CDR2 is FQNNGV. V shed 2 bases, J shed 2 bases, and the junction held 6 bases outside the gene matches. CDR3 protein: CASSLQREGPYNEQFF. For the CDR3, the DNA is TGTGCCAGCAGCTTACAGAGGGAGGGCCCCTACAATGAGCAGTTCTTC.

The chain joins TRBV9 to TRBJ1-1, with 9 bases lining up with TRBD1. CDR3 length: 14 residues. V lost 0 bases and J lost 5; bases outside the gene matches: 2. The germline V gene has CDR1 SGDLS and CDR2 YYNGEE. CDR3 sequence reads: CASSVETGGTEAFF. CDR3 DNA sequence: TGTGCCAGCAGCGTAGAGACAGGGGGGACTGAAGCTTTCTTT. The full variable domain, in which reference TRBV9 and TRBJ1-1 provide the parts outside the CDR3, is DSGVTQTPKHLITATGQRVTLRCSPRSGDLSVYWYQQSLDQGLQFLIQYYNGEERAKGNILERFSAQQFPDLHSELNLSSLELGDSALYFCASSVETGGTEAFFGQGTRLTVV.